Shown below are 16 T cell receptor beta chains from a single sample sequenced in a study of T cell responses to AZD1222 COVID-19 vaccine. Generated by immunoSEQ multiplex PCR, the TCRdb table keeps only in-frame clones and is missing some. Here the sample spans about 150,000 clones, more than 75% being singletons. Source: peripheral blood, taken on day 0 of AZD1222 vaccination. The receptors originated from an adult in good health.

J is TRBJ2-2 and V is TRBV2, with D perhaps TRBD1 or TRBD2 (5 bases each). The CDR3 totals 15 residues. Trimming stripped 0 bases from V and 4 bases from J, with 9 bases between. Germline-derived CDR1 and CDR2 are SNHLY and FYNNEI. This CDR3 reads CASSEAWGSTGELFF. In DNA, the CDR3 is TGTGCCAGCAGTGAAGCGTGGGGGAGCACCGGGGAGCTGTTTTTT.

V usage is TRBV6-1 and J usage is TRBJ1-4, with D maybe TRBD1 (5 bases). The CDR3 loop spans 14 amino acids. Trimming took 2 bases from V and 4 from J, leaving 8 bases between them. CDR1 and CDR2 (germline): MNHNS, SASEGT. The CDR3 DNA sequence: TGTGCCAGCAGTGAAAGGGGATTTAATGAAAAACTGTTTTTT. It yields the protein CASSERGFNEKLFF.

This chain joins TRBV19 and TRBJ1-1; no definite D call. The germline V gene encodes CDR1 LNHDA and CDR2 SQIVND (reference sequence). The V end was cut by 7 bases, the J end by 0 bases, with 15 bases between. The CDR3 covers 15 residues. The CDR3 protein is CASIDRRRVNTEAFF. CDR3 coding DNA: TGTGCCAGTATTGACCGAAGACGGGTGAACACTGAAGCTTTCTTT.

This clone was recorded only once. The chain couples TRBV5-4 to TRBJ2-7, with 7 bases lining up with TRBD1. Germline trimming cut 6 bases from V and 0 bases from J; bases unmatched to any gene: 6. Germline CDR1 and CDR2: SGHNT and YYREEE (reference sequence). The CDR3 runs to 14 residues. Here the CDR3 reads CASKRQGPSYEQYF. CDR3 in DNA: TGTGCCAGCAAGCGACAGGGACCCTCCTACGAGCAGTACTTC. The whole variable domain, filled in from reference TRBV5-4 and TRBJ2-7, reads ETGVTQSPTHLIKTRGQQVTLRCSSQSGHNTVSWYQQALGQGPQFIFQYYREEENGRGNFPPRFSGLQFPNYSSELNVNALELDDSALYLCASKRQGPSYEQYFGPGTRLTVT.

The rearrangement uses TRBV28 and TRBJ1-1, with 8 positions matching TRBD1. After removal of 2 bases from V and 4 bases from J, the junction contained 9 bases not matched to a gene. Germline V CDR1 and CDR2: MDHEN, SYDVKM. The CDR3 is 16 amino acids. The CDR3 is CASSLGAGGGSTEAFF. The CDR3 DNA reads TGTGCCAGCAGTTTAGGGGCAGGGGGCGGGAGCACTGAAGCTTTCTTT.

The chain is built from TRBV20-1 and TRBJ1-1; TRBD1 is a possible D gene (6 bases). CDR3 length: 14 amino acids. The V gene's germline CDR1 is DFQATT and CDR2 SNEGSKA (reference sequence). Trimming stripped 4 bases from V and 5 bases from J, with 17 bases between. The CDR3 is CSAIDPGARTEAFF. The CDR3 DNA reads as TGCAGTGCTATTGATCCGGGGGCCAGGACTGAAGCTTTCTTT.

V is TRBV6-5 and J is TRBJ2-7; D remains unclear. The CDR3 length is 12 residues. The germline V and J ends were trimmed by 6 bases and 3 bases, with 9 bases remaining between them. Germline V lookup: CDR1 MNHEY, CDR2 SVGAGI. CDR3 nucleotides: TGTGCCAGCAGCCGTTATAGCTACGAGCAGTACTTC. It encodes CASSRYSYEQYF.

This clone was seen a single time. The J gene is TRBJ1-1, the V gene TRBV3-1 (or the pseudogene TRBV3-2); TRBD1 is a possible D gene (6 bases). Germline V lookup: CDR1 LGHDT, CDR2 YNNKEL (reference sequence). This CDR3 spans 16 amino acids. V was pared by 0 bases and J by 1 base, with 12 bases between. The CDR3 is CASSQDQARGNTEAFF. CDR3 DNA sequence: TGTGCCAGCAGCCAAGATCAGGCCAGGGGGAACACTGAAGCTTTCTTT.

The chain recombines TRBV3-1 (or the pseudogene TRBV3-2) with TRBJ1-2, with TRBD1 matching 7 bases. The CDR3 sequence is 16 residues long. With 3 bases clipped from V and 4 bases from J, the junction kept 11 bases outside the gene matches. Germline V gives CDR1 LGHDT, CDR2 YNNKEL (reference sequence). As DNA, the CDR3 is TGTGCCAGCAGCCAGTACTACGACAGGGTGGTCTATGGCTACACCTTC. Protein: CASSQYYDRVVYGYTF.

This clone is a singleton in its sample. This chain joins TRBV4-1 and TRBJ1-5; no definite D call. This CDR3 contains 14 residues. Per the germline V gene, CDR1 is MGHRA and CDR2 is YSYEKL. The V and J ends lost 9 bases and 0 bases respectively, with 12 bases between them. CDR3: CASSQSNSNQPQHF. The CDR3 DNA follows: TGCGCCAGTTCTCAGTCAAATAGCAATCAGCCCCAGCATTTT.

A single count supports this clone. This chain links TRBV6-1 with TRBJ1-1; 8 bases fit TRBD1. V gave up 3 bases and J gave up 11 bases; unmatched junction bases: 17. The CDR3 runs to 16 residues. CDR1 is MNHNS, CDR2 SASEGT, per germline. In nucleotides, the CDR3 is TGTGCCAGCAGTGACCACAGCAGGGGGCAGTGGGGTAAGGCTTTCTTT. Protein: CASSDHSRGQWGKAFF.

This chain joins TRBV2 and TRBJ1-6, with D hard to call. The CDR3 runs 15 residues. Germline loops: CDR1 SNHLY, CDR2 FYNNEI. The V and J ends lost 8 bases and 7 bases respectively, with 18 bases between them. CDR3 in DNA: TGTGCCAGCTCCCCTGGAGGGTCCGGGAATTCACCCCTCCACTTT. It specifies CASSPGGSGNSPLHF.

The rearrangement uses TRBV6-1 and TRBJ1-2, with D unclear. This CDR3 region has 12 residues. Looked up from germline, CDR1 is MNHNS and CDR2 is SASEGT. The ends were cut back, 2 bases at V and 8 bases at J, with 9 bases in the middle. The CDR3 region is CASSEQVGGYTF. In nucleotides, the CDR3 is TGTGCCAGCAGTGAACAAGTAGGGGGCTACACCTTC.

The CDR3 spells CASLADRNYEQYF. The CDR3 coding sequence is TGTGCCAGTTTGGCGGACAGAAACTACGAGCAGTACTTC. V is TRBV28 and J is TRBJ2-7, with a weak D call TRBD1 (6 bases). The CDR3 sequence is 13 residues long. Trimming cost V 9 bases and J 3 bases, with 15 bases left between them. The germline V gene has CDR1 MDHEN and CDR2 SYDVKM.

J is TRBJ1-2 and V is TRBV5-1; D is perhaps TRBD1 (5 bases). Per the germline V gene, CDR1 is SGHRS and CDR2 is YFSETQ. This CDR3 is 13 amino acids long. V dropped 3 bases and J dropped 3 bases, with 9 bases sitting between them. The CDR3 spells CASSSDRDYGYTF. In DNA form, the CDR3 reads TGCGCCAGCAGCTCAGACAGAGACTATGGCTACACCTTC.

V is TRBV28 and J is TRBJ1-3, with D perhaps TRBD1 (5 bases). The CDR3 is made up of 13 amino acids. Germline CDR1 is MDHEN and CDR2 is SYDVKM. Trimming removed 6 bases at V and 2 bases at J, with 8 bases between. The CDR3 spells CASSRGAGNTIYF. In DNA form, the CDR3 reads TGTGCCAGCAGCCGGGGGGCTGGAAACACCATATATTTT.